These 8 T cell receptor beta chains were sequenced from one sample in a study of CXCR3-negative and CXCR3-positive naive CD8 T cells (dated by TCRdb to about 2019). TCRdb names NextSeq 550 as the instrument used. The Human TCR Profiling Kit (MiLaboratory) was used to prepare UMI-labeled 5' RACE TRB cDNA libraries. TCRdb reprocessed the reads; each CDR3 protein sequence makes one entry, and DNA is unavailable. The sample table records around 24,000 distinct CDR3 sequences. The top ten hold around 4% of the sample. The sample was naive CXCR3- CD8+ T cells from blood. The cell subset or site label here, explained by the study, means: CD45RO-CCR7+CD27+CD95- naive CD8+ T cells lacking CXCR3 (TNR3-). The receptors stem from a human donor in good health. Some clones in this sample may be carry-over from other donors' samples.

The chain is built from TRBV7-9 and TRBJ1-1; the D call from TCRdb, TRBD1, cannot be confirmed without DNA. Germline V gene sequence: CDR1 SEHNR, CDR2 FQNEAQ (reference sequence). The CDR3 extends over 13 amino acids. The chain's CDR3 is CASSPSGGPEAFF.

V is TRBV7-3 and J is TRBJ2-1; TCRdb selects TRBD1, and the lack of DNA leaves this call unchecked. Germline V lookup: CDR1 SGHTA, CDR2 FQGTGA. The CDR3 has 14 amino acids. CDR3 region: CASSEGQGYNEQFF.

The V and J genes are TRBV7-3 and TRBJ2-3. Germline CDR1 SGHTA, CDR2 FQGTGA. This CDR3 spans 14 amino acids. The CDR3 loop reads CASSLVASPDTQYF.

By frequency, this clonotype is medium-sized. The chain employs TRBV7-3 and TRBJ2-1; TCRdb's D call, TRBD1, is unchecked because there is no DNA. The CDR3 has 15 amino acids. The germline CDR1 and CDR2 sequences are SGHTA and FQGTGA. The CDR3 here is CASSPFQGRYNEQFF.

V usage is TRBV20-1 and J usage is TRBJ2-7; TCRdb proposes TRBD2, but this gene call is untestable without DNA. CDR1 is DFQATT, CDR2 SNEGSKA, per germline (reference sequence). This CDR3 has 15 residues. The CDR3 protein is CSAPPTWEGDYEQYF.

This sequence joins TRBV7-9 and TRBJ2-5. The germline V gene has CDR1 SEHNR and CDR2 FQNEAQ (reference sequence). There are 14 residues in the CDR3. The chain's CDR3 is CASSLLGPQETQYF.

This chain links TRBV7-3 with TRBJ2-3; the TRBD1 assignment by TCRdb is unverifiable without DNA. From germline, CDR1 is SGHTA and CDR2 FQGTGA. The CDR3 extends over 17 amino acids. CDR3 protein: CASSLIGQGAGPDTQYF. The full variable domain, rest sourced from reference TRBV7-3 and TRBJ2-3, is GAGVSQTPSNKVTEKGKYVELRCDPISGHTALYWYRQSLGQGPEFLIYFQGTGAADDSGLPNDRFFAVRPEGSVSTLKIQRTERGDSAVYLCASSLIGQGAGPDTQYFGPGTRLTVL.

The genes are TRBV6-2 or TRBV6-3 and TRBJ2-1; TCRdb outputs TRBD2, but without DNA this stays unchecked. Looked up from germline, CDR1 is MNHEY and CDR2 is SVGEGT. The CDR3 loop spans 19 amino acids. CDR3: CASYPGLAGPAHYNNEQFF.